These T cell receptor beta chains were read from a single sample in a study of blood T cell repertoires in COVID-19. Produced via immunoSEQ multiplex PCR; TCRdb's table is partial and in-frame only. There are about 66,000 clones in the sample; roughly 84% occur only once, and approximately 7% lies in the top ten. The sequenced material came from peripheral blood. These receptors were taken from a man over 45 with active COVID-19. CDR3s include the opening cysteine and the closing phenylalanine or tryptophan. The D gene is left open where the match is weak. Clone sizes are given selectively: once, few, many, or a class where the clone is expanded.

>TRBD1|TRBV14|14|NA|TRBJ1-2
TGTGCCAGCAGCCAAGTGACAGGGAGCTATGGCTACACCTTC
CASSQVTGSYGYTF
>TRBD2|TRBV19|16|NA|TRBJ2-1
TGTGCCAGTAGTAATAAGGGGACTAGCATCGGCAATGAGCAGTTCTTC
CASSNKGTSIGNEQFF
>NA|TRBV9|15|NA|TRBJ2-3
TGTGCCAGCAGCCCGAGGTGGATTAGCACAGATACGCAGTATTTT
CASSPRWISTDTQYF
>NA|TRBV25-1|13|NA|TRBJ2-5
TGTGCCAGCAGTGAATACGGGGGAGAGACCCAGTACTTC
CASSEYGGETQYF
>NA|TRBV5-1|14|NA|TRBJ2-3
TGCGCCAGCAGCTTGTCCCAGGGAACAGATACGCAGTATTTT
CASSLSQGTDTQYF
>NA|TRBV11-3|13|NA|TRBJ1-1
TGTGCCAGCAGCTTTGGGACACGGAATGAAGCTTTCTTT
CASSFGTRNEAFF
>TRBD1|TRBV3-1/TRBV3-2|16|once|TRBJ2-5
TGTGCCAGCAGCCAAGATCCACAGGGGGCACGAGAGACCCAGTACTTC
CASSQDPQGARETQYF
>TRBD1|TRBV9|14|NA|TRBJ2-3
TGTGCCAGCAGCTTAAGACAGGGTCCAGATACGCAGTATTTT
CASSLRQGPDTQYF
>TRBD1|TRBV5-1|16|NA|TRBJ1-1
TGCGCCAGCAGCCCTCGACAGGGGGGGATTAACACTGAAGCTTTCTTT
CASSPRQGGINTEAFF
>NA|TRBV5-6|14|NA|TRBJ2-3
TGTGCCAGCAGCCTGGGGGCAGCCACAGATACGCAGTATTTT
CASSLGAATDTQYF
>TRBD1|TRBV7-9|15|NA|TRBJ2-1
TGTGCCAGCAGCTTTGGCCAGGGGGCCTACAATGAGCAGTTCTTC
CASSFGQGAYNEQFF
>NA|TRBV5-1|15|NA|TRBJ1-4
TGCGCCAGCAGCTTGGGCGGTTCAACTAATGAAAAACTGTTTTTT
CASSLGGSTNEKLFF
>NA|TRBV7-2|16|NA|TRBJ1-6
TGTGCCAGCAGCCCTAGTGCGCACCCAGATAATTCACCCCTCCACTTT
CASSPSAHPDNSPLHF
>TRBD2|TRBV7-9|16|NA|TRBJ2-1
TGTGCCAGCAGCTACGGGACTAGCGGGAGGTACAATGAGCAGTTCTTC
CASSYGTSGRYNEQFF
>TRBD1|TRBV25-1|14|NA|TRBJ2-2
TGTGCCAGCAGCCCGGGACAGGGAAACGGGGAGCTGTTTTTT
CASSPGQGNGELFF
>TRBD2|TRBV6-6|15|few|TRBJ2-1
TGTGCCAGCAGTTACTCGGGACTAGCGGGAGATGAGCAGTTCTTC
CASSYSGLAGDEQFF
>NA|TRBV29-1|15|NA|TRBJ1-2
TGCAGCGTTGAGCCTACAGGGCGCAGAGGGAATGGCTACACCTTC
CSVEPTGRRGNGYTF
>NA|TRBV7-2|16|NA|TRBJ2-2
TGTGCCAGCAGCTTAAGGCGCCAGGGGAGCACCGGGGAGCTGTTTTTT
CASSLRRQGSTGELFF
>TRBD1|TRBV5-1|16|NA|TRBJ1-6
TGCGCCAGCAGCTTAAACGGTGGGACAGGGGGTTCACCCCTCCACTTT
CASSLNGGTGGSPLHF
>NA|TRBV2|13|NA|TRBJ2-1
TGTGCCAGCCAGGGGACTAACTACAATGAGCAGTTCTTC
CASQGTNYNEQFF
>NA|TRBV15|15|NA|TRBJ2-3
TGTGCCACCAGCAGAGATAGCCCTAGCACAGATACGCAGTATTTT
CATSRDSPSTDTQYF
>NA|TRBV14|13|NA|TRBJ1-1
TGTGCCAGCAGCCAAGTTCAGGGAAGGGGAGCTTTCTTT
CASSQVQGRGAFF
>NA|TRBV6-5|15|few|TRBJ1-3
TGTGCCAGCAGTCGCCAGGGTTCCTCTGGAAACACCATATATTTT
CASSRQGSSGNTIYF
>NA|TRBV18|16|NA|TRBJ1-1
TGTGCCAGCTCACCCGATGTTCCTTCGGGAGGCACTGAAGCTTTCTTT
CASSPDVPSGGTEAFF
>TRBD1|TRBV11-2|14|NA|TRBJ1-2
TGTGCCAGCAGCTTGAACAGGGGGAACTATGGCTACACCTTC
CASSLNRGNYGYTF
>NA|TRBV2|14|NA|TRBJ2-3
TGTGCCAGCAAGTTGAGGCTAGCAACAGATACGCAGTATTTT
CASKLRLATDTQYF
>TRBD1|TRBV7-8|15|NA|TRBJ1-5
TGTGCCAGCAGCCCAATGGACAGGATTCGTGAGCCCCAGCATTTT
CASSPMDRIREPQHF
>TRBD1|TRBV4-1|20|NA|TRBJ2-6
TGCGCCAGCAGCCAAGATAGGCCGGGACAGAATTCTGCTGGGGCCAACGTCCTGACTTTC
CASSQDRPGQNSAGANVLTF
>TRBD2|TRBV7-8|16|NA|TRBJ2-2
TGTGCCAGCAAGACTAGCGGGGGACAGAACACCGGGGAGCTGTTTTTT
CASKTSGGQNTGELFF
>TRBD2|TRBV5-1|13|NA|TRBJ2-1
TGCGCCAGCAGCCTCCGGGAGGGAGGTGAGCAGTTCTTC
CASSLREGGEQFF
>TRBD2|TRBV24-1|13|NA|TRBJ2-1
TGTGCCACCGGACTAGCGGGATTCAATGAGCAGTTCTTC
CATGLAGFNEQFF
>NA|TRBV10-1|14|NA|TRBJ1-3
TGCGCCAGCAGTCGGGACACCACTGGAAACACCATATATTTT
CASSRDTTGNTIYF